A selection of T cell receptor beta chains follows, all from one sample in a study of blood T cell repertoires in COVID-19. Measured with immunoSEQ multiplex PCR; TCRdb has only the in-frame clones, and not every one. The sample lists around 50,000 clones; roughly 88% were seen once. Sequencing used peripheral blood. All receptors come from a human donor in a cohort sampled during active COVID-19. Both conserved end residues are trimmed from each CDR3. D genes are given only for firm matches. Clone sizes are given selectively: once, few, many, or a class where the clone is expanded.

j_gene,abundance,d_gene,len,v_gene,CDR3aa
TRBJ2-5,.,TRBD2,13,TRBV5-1,ASRQTSGTQETQY
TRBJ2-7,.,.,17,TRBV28,ASRPQGFGASGTYYEQY
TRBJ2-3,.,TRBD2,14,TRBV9,ASSGSSGGAADTQY
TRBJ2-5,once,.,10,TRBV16,ASSRPSETQY
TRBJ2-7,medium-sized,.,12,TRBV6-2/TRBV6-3,ASSYSGPTYEQY
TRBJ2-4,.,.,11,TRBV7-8,ASSSFAGNIQY
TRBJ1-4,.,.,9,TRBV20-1,SARSREKLF
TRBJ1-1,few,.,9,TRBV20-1,SATLETEAF
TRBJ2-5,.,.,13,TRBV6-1,ASSEGVGSRETQY
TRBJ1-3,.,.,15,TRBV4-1,ASSQGGQFAPGNTIY
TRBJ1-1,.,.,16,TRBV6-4,ASSGPKMDIGVRTEAF
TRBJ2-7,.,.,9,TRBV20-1,SARGAYEQY
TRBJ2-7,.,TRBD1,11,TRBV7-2,ASSRDRSYEQY
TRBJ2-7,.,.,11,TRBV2,ASRSGGAYEQY
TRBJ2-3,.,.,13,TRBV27,ASSLRGGLADTQY
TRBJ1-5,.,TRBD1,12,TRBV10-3,AIRPGQGDQPQH
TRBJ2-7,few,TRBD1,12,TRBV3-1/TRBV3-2,ASSARQGAYEQY
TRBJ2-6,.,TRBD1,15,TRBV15,ATSKGQYRSGANVLT
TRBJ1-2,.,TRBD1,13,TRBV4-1,ASSQPRDRAGGYT
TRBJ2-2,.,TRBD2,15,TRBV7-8,ASSLGGLAGAAGELF
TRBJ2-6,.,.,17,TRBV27,ASSLTSGQRGAGANVLT
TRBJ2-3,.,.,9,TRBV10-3,AMRTLDTQY
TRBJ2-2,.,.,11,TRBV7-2,ASRPTGTGELF
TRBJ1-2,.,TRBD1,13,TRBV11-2,ASSLETGANYGYT
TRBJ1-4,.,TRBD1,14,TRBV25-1,ASSDSGTGFGEKLF
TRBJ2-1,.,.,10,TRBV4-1,ASSHFNNEQF
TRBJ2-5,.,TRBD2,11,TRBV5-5,ASSLEGTTTQY
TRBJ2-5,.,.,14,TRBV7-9,ASSPSRTAVKETQY
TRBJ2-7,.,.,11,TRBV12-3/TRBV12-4,ASIGGNMYEQY
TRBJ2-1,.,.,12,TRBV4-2,ASKEAGEGDEQF
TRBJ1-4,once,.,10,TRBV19,ASRQSPEKLF